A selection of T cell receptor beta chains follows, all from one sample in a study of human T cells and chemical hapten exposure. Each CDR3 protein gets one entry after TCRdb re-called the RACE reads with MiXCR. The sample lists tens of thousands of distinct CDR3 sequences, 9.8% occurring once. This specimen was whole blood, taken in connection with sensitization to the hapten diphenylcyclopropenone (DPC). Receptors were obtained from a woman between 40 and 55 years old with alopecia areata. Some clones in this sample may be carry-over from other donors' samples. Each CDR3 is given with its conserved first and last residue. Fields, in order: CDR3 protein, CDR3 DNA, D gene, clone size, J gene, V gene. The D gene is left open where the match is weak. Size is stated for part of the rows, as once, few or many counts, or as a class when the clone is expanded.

CDR3: CASSSGSSGNTIYF
DNA: TGTGCCAGCAGTTCTGGGAGTTCTGGAAACACCATATATTTT
D: -
size: many
J: TRBJ1-3
V: TRBV12-3/TRBV12-4

CDR3: CASTPLGTSRGFSYNEQFF
DNA: TGTGCCAGCACCCCCCTTGGGACTAGCAGAGGATTCTCCTACAATGAGCAGTTCTTC
D: TRBD2
size: many
J: TRBJ2-1
V: TRBV6-2/TRBV6-3

CDR3: CASSLPTGGLGTGELFF
DNA: TGTGCCAGTAGTTTACCAACAGGGGGCCTTGGGACCGGGGAGCTGTTTTTT
D: TRBD1
size: few
J: TRBJ2-2
V: TRBV19

CDR3: CASSIRPDRDQYF
DNA: TGTGCCAGTAGTATCCGACCGGACAGGGACCAGTACTTC
D: TRBD1
size: -
J: TRBJ2-7
V: TRBV19

CDR3: CASSFTSGEETQYF
DNA: TGTGCCAGCAGCTTCACTAGCGGGGAGGAGACCCAGTACTTC
D: TRBD2
size: few
J: TRBJ2-5
V: TRBV7-9

CDR3: CASSLGTGGYNEQFF
DNA: TGTGCCAGCAGTTTGGGGACTGGGGGATACAATGAGCAGTTCTTC
D: -
size: few
J: TRBJ2-1
V: TRBV28

CDR3: CASSYSYTVNEQFF
DNA: TGTGCCAGCAGTTACTCCTACACAGTGAATGAGCAGTTCTTC
D: -
size: -
J: TRBJ2-1
V: TRBV6-2/TRBV6-3

CDR3: CASSLAGSDGGYEQYF
DNA: TGTGCCAGCAGCTTAGCCGGTAGTGATGGGGGGTACGAGCAGTACTTC
D: -
size: few
J: TRBJ2-7
V: TRBV11-2

CDR3: CASSKGSPSGKQFF
DNA: TGTGCCAGCAGCAAAGGGTCGCCAAGCGGCAAGCAGTTCTTC
D: -
size: few
J: TRBJ2-1
V: TRBV21-1

CDR3: CASSPSWGHEQYF
DNA: TGTGCCAGCAGTCCATCGTGGGGGCACGAGCAGTACTTC
D: -
size: many
J: TRBJ2-7
V: TRBV27

CDR3: CASSLVQARAPLHF
DNA: TGTGCCAGCAGTTTGGTACAGGCGAGGGCACCCCTCCACTTT
D: -
size: few
J: TRBJ1-6
V: TRBV12-3/TRBV12-4

CDR3: CASSEEQGAEAFF
DNA: TGTGCCAGCAGTGAGGAGCAGGGGGCCGAAGCTTTCTTT
D: TRBD1
size: many
J: TRBJ1-1
V: TRBV12-3/TRBV12-4

CDR3: CSAADRGYNSPLHF
DNA: TGCAGTGCTGCTGACAGGGGTTATAATTCACCCCTCCACTTT
D: TRBD1
size: many
J: TRBJ1-6
V: TRBV20-1

CDR3: CASSFGEDEANYGYTF
DNA: TGTGCCAGCAGTTTTGGTGAGGACGAAGCTAACTATGGCTACACCTTC
D: -
size: many
J: TRBJ1-2
V: TRBV12-3/TRBV12-4

CDR3: CASSTETGFGGEQFF
DNA: TGTGCCAGCAGCACGGAAACAGGGTTTGGGGGTGAGCAGTTCTTC
D: -
size: many
J: TRBJ2-1
V: TRBV11-2

CDR3: CASSVEQGYEQYF
DNA: TGCGCCAGCAGCGTCGAACAGGGCTACGAGCAGTACTTC
D: -
size: many
J: TRBJ2-7
V: TRBV5-1

CDR3: CASSERRNQPQHF
DNA: TGTGCCAGTAGTGAAAGGAGAAATCAGCCCCAGCATTTT
D: -
size: many
J: TRBJ1-5
V: TRBV19

CDR3: CASSPGQGGTEAFF
DNA: TGTGCCAGCTCACCAGGACAGGGCGGAACTGAAGCTTTCTTT
D: TRBD1
size: few
J: TRBJ1-1
V: TRBV18

CDR3: CASTQGYSNQPQHF
DNA: TGTGCCAGTACTCAGGGGTATAGCAATCAGCCCCAGCATTTT
D: -
size: few
J: TRBJ1-5
V: TRBV12-3/TRBV12-4

CDR3: CSVLGRGVSYGYTF
DNA: TGCAGCGTTTTAGGCAGGGGAGTTTCCTATGGCTACACCTTC
D: -
size: many
J: TRBJ1-2
V: TRBV29-1

CDR3: CASSVWAEQETQYF
DNA: TGCGCCAGCAGTGTTTGGGCCGAACAAGAGACCCAGTACTTC
D: -
size: few
J: TRBJ2-5
V: TRBV10-2

CDR3: CASSQVQGQLYEQYF
DNA: TGCGCCAGCAGCCAAGTACAGGGCCAGCTCTACGAGCAGTACTTC
D: -
size: -
J: TRBJ2-7
V: TRBV4-3

CDR3: CASSLAAGYEETQYF
DNA: TGCGCCAGCAGCTTGGCCGCGGGATACGAAGAGACCCAGTACTTC
D: -
size: many
J: TRBJ2-5
V: TRBV5-1

CDR3: CASSLGRGYEQYF
DNA: TGTGCCAGCAGCTTAGGCAGAGGCTACGAGCAGTACTTC
D: -
size: many
J: TRBJ2-7
V: TRBV7-6

CDR3: CASSQEQGVDSPLHF
DNA: TGTGCCAGCAGCCAAGAGCAAGGCGTCGATTCACCCCTCCACTTT
D: -
size: few
J: TRBJ1-6
V: TRBV3-1